This T cell receptor (beta chain) is from a study of blood T cell repertoires in COVID-19. Per the study methods: Estimated nucleated cell counts came from reference gene primer amplification. Here immunoSEQ multiplex PCR was the method, and the copy in TCRdb shows in-frame clones only, minus some. V and J calls and clone size are copied from that table; D and trimming were computed from the DNA. The sample records around 270,000 clones, more than 75% being singletons. Unmatched junction bases numbered 5, after V lost 2 bases and J lost 5 bases. The CDR3 runs 16 residues. The germline gives CDR1 KGHSH, CDR2 LQKENI.

This TCR derives from a woman aged 55-75 years with COVID-19, enrolled during active disease. J is TRBJ2-5 and V is TRBV18, with 13 bases that match TRBD2. The specimen sequenced was peripheral blood. CDR3 residues: CASSPSGLAGWETQYF. The CDR3 bases are TGTGCCAGCTCACCATCGGGACTAGCGGGATGGGAGACCCAGTACTTC.